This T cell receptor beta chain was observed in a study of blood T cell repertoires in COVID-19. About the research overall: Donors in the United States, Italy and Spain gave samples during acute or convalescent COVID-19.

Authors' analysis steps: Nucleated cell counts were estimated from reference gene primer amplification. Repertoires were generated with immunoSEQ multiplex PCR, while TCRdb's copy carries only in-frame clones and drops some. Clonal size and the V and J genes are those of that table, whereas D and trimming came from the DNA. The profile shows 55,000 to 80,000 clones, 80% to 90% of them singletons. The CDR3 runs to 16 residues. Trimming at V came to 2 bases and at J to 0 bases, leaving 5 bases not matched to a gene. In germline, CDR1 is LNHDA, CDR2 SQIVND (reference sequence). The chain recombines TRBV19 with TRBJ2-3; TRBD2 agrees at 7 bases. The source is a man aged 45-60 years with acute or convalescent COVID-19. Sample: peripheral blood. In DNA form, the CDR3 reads TGTGCCAGTAGTATATCCGCTAGCGGTAGCACAGATACGCAGTATTTT. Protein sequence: CASSISASGSTDTQYF.